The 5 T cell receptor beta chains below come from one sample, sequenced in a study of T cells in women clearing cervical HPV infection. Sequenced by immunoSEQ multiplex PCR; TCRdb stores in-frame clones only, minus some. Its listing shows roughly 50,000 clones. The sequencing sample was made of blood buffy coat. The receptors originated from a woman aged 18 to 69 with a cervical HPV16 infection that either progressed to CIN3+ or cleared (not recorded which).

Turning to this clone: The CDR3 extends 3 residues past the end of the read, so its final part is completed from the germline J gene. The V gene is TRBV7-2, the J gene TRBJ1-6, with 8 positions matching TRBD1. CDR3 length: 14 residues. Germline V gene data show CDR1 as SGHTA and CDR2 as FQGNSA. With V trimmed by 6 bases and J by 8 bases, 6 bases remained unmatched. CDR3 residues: CASRPGQVDSPLHF. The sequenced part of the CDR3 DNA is TGTGCCAGCAGGCCGGGACAGGTCGATTCACCC.

Incomplete CDR3 DNA: TGTGCCAGCAGTCCACAGGGAGCTCCTGAA. As protein: CASSPQGAPE. Given in full, the CDR3 is CASSPQGAPEAFF. V and J are TRBV28 and TRBJ1-1, with a weak D call TRBD1 (6 bases). The read terminates 3 residues ahead of where the CDR3 ends, so the germline J gene completes it. Between the trimmed V and J ends, which lost 5 bases and 6 bases, there was a span of 13 bases. Germline assignment: CDR1 MDHEN and CDR2 SYDVKM. There are 13 residues in the CDR3.

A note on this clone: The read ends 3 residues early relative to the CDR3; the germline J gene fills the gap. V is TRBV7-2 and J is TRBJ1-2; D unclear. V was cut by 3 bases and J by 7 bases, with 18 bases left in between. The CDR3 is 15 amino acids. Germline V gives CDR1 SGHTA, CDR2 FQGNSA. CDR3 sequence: CASSFPRRGMGGYTF. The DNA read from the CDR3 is TGTGCCAGCAGCTTTCCGAGACGGGGAATGGGTGGC.

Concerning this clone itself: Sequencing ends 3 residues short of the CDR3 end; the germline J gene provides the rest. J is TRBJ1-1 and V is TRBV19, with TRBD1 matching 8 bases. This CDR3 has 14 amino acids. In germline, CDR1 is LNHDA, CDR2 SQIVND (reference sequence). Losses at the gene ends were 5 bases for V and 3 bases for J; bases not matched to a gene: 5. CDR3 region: CASSDQGADTEAFF. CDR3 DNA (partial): TGTGCCAGTAGTGATCAGGGGGCGGACACTGAA.

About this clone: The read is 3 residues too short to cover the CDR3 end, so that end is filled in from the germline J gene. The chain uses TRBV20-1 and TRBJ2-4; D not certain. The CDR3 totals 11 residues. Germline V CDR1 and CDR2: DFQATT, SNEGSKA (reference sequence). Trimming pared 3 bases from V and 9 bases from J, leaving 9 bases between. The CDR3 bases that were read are TGCAGTGCTAGTCAGGAACCCATT. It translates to CSASQEPI. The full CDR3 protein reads CSASQEPIQYF.